The 27 T cell receptor beta chains presented below share a single source sample, sequenced in a study of beta chain features in type 1 diabetes. Regarding the study as a whole: Type 1 diabetes patients had TCRB CDR3s that were shorter (moderately but significantly so) in all four CD4+ subsets.

These receptors' antigens are unknown. What was sequenced were expressed TCRB transcripts, since all of the isolated RNA had been reverse transcribed. Profiling relied on immunoSEQ multiplex PCR, and the TCRdb table lists in-frame clones only, not all of them. This sample has 640,000 or so clones, with 13% found just once. Source material: naive CD4+ T cells from blood. The receptor set was obtained from a man between 18 and 29 years old with type 1 diabetes.

This clone was detected only a few times. This rearrangement joins TRBV13 to TRBJ2-7; perhaps TRBD2 as D (5 bases). Trimming pared 6 bases from V and 0 bases from J, leaving 9 bases between. CDR3 length: 13 residues. Germline values: CDR1 PRHDT, CDR2 FYEKMQ (reference sequence). CDR3 sequence: CASSETNSYEQYF. CDR3 DNA sequence: TGTGCCAGCAGTGAGACTAACTCCTACGAGCAGTACTTC.

Only a few counts were recorded for this clone. The chain couples TRBV5-1 to TRBJ1-3; D remains unclear. The CDR3 is 14 residues long. Trimming stripped 4 bases from V and 0 bases from J, with 8 bases between. Germline-derived CDR1 and CDR2 are SGHRS and YFSETQ. In nucleotides, the CDR3 is TGCGCCAGCAGCCGGTTCGACTCTGGAAACACCATATATTTT. Translated, it gives CASSRFDSGNTIYF.

The rearrangement joins TRBV6-5 to TRBJ1-6; 12 bases are shared with TRBD1. Germline CDR1 reads MNHEY; CDR2 reads SVGAGI. CDR3 size: 14 residues. Unmatched junction bases numbered 1, after V lost 5 bases and J lost 8 bases. This CDR3 reads CASSGDRGHSPLHF. The CDR3 region has the DNA TGTGCCAGCAGTGGGGACAGGGGGCATTCACCCCTCCACTTT.

There are a few counts of this clone. This chain uses TRBV18 with TRBJ2-7; a weak D match, TRBD2 (5 bases). There are 13 residues in the CDR3. V was pared by 3 bases and J by 6 bases, with 12 bases between. Germline V gene lookup returns CDR1 KGHSH and CDR2 LQKENI. CDR3 nucleotide sequence: TGTGCCAGCTCACCCCTAGACCGGGGCGAGCAGTACTTC. It is translated as CASSPLDRGEQYF.

The chain recombines TRBV27 with TRBJ1-4; possibly TRBD1 for D (6 bases). The CDR3 is made up of 12 amino acids. Germline lookup yields CDR1 MNHEY and CDR2 SMNVEV (reference sequence). Trimming removed 5 bases at V and 12 bases at J, with 13 bases between. CDR3 region: CASSPRRGELFF. The CDR3 DNA follows: TGTGCCAGCAGTCCAAGGAGGGGGGAACTGTTTTTT.

This clone was detected a few times. This chain joins TRBV4-1 and TRBJ2-3, with D possibly being TRBD2 (5 bases). The CDR3 covers 15 residues. V lost 5 bases and J lost 0, with 12 bases in between. The germline CDR1 and CDR2 sequences are MGHRA and YSYEKL. The CDR3 bases are TGCGCCAGCAGCTTCGGACTCCCTAGCACAGATACGCAGTATTTT. Its protein is CASSFGLPSTDTQYF.

This sequence joins TRBV30 and TRBJ2-7; the D is unclear. V lost 1 base to trimming and J lost 2 bases, with 15 bases between them. Germline V gene data show CDR1 as GTSNPN and CDR2 as SVGIG (reference sequence). The CDR3 contains 15 residues. For the CDR3, the DNA is TGTGCCTGGAGTGCCATCGACAATGCCCCCTACGAGCAGTACTTC. It codes for CAWSAIDNAPYEQYF.

This rearrangement joins TRBV18 to TRBJ2-7, with unresolved D. The CDR3 has 15 residues. V lost 3 bases to trimming and J lost 1 base, with 13 bases between them. Looked up from germline, CDR1 is KGHSH and CDR2 is LQKENI. In DNA, the CDR3 is TGTGCCAGCTCACCCTCCTTGACGGTTTCCTACGAGCAGTACTTC. This gives the protein CASSPSLTVSYEQYF.

This clone was detected a few times. V and J are TRBV10-1 and TRBJ2-5, with 7 bases fitting TRBD1. Germline lookup yields CDR1 WNHNN and CDR2 SYGVQD (reference sequence). V shed 6 bases, J shed 4 bases, and the junction held 8 bases outside the gene matches. This CDR3 is built from 14 residues. As DNA, the CDR3 is TGCGCCAGCAGCCGTACAGGGGTCGGAGAGACCCAGTACTTC. Encoded protein: CASSRTGVGETQYF.

This clone was found a few times. The gene calls are TRBV19 and TRBJ1-1; 10 nucleotides line up with TRBD1. V shed 6 bases, J shed 4 bases, and the junction held 8 bases outside the gene matches. There are 15 residues in the CDR3. Germline values: CDR1 LNHDA, CDR2 SQIVND (reference sequence). This CDR3 is CASRGGDRGGTEAFF. CDR3 DNA: TGTGCCAGTAGAGGAGGGGACAGGGGAGGCACTGAAGCTTTCTTT.

The V call is TRBV5-4, the J call TRBJ2-5; no firm D call. The CDR3 runs 15 residues. Trimming shortened V by 0 bases and J by 1 base, and 10 bases separated the two germline ends. CDR1 is SGHNT, CDR2 YYREEE, per germline (reference sequence). The CDR3 loop is CASSLDPNSQETQYF. For the CDR3, the DNA is TGTGCCAGCAGCTTGGATCCGAACAGCCAAGAGACCCAGTACTTC.

This clone was counted between two and nine times. The J gene is TRBJ2-5, the V gene TRBV30; the match to TRBD2 covers 9 bases. CDR1 is GTSNPN, CDR2 SVGIG, per germline (reference sequence). The CDR3 loop spans 15 amino acids. Trimming at V came to 3 bases and at J to 3 bases, leaving 8 bases not matched to a gene. As DNA, the CDR3 is TGTGCCTGGAGCCCAAAGCGGGGGGCAAAAGAGACCCAGTACTTC. Protein sequence: CAWSPKRGAKETQYF.

This clone was found a few times. The J gene is TRBJ1-6, the V gene TRBV4-1; D call uncertain. The V end lost 0 bases, the J end lost 0 bases, and 9 bases lay between the germline ends. The CDR3 has 17 amino acids. Germline V gene lookup returns CDR1 MGHRA and CDR2 YSYEKL. This CDR3 is CASSQDRLSSYNSPLHF. The CDR3 DNA reads TGCGCCAGCAGCCAAGATAGGTTGAGCTCCTATAATTCACCCCTCCACTTT.

This clone has only a few counts. The V and J genes are TRBV4-2 and TRBJ2-1; 11 bases match TRBD2. The germline V gene has CDR1 LGHNA and CDR2 YNFKEQ. The CDR3 is made up of 15 amino acids. Trimming took 1 base from V and 8 from J; bases not matched to a gene: 4. The CDR3 DNA reads TGTGCCAGCAGCCAAGGACTAGCGGGGATGTATGAGCAGTTCTTC. It is translated as CASSQGLAGMYEQFF.

This clone was detected only a few times. The gene calls are TRBV4-2 and TRBJ2-1; 9 nucleotides align to TRBD2. The CDR3 is made up of 14 amino acids. CDR1 LGHNA and CDR2 YNFKEQ come from the germline V gene. J was trimmed by 10 bases and V by 6 bases; bases with no gene match: 10. This chain's CDR3 is CASSSGTSRREQFF. The CDR3 DNA reads TGTGCCAGCAGTTCCGGGACTAGCAGGCGGGAGCAGTTCTTC.

The V and J genes are TRBV12-5 and TRBJ2-1, with D maybe TRBD1 (5 bases). Germline lookup yields CDR1 LGHNT and CDR2 FRNRAP. The CDR3 has 17 amino acids. The V and J ends lost 1 base and 0 bases respectively, with 13 bases between them. The CDR3 here is CASGLDPDRASYNEQFF. CDR3 DNA sequence: TGTGCTAGTGGTTTGGACCCAGACAGAGCCTCCTACAATGAGCAGTTCTTC.

This chain links TRBV27 with TRBJ2-1; 8 bases match TRBD1. Germline CDR1 reads MNHEY; CDR2 reads SMNVEV (reference sequence). The CDR3 consists of 19 residues. V shed 4 bases and J 6 bases; nucleotides not matched to a gene: 20. The CDR3 coding sequence is TGTGCCAGCAGTTCAACCCCACCCCGTGAAGGACAGGGCCGCAATGAGCAGTTCTTC. Amino acids: CASSSTPPREGQGRNEQFF.

This clone was seen a few times. This specimen includes other DNA sequences encoding the same CDR3. The V call is TRBV18, the J call TRBJ1-1; TRBD1 is a possible D gene (5 bases). Germline V lookup: CDR1 KGHSH, CDR2 LQKENI. This CDR3 region has 13 residues. V was shortened by 3 bases and J by 3 bases, with 8 bases between the two germline ends. The DNA for the CDR3 is TGTGCCAGCTCACCGCAGGGAGACACTGAAGCTTTCTTT. It codes for CASSPQGDTEAFF.

Only a few counts were recorded for this clone. This chain connects TRBV9 to TRBJ1-1; 9 positions match TRBD1. V lost 2 bases, J lost 0 bases, and 2 bases stayed unmatched. The CDR3 loop spans 15 amino acids. Germline CDR1 SGDLS, CDR2 YYNGEE. CDR3 protein: CASSVGQGLNTEAFF. CDR3 nucleotide sequence: TGTGCCAGCAGCGTGGGACAGGGATTGAACACTGAAGCTTTCTTT.

This chain connects TRBV30 to TRBJ1-2, with 9 bases fitting TRBD1. The germline V gene has CDR1 GTSNPN and CDR2 SVGIG (reference sequence). With 5 bases clipped from V and 5 bases from J, the junction kept 3 bases outside the gene matches. This CDR3 spans 12 amino acids. CDR3 sequence (DNA): TGTGCCTGGGCCGGGACAGGGTATGGCTACACCTTC. Its protein product is CAWAGTGYGYTF.

This clone has just a few counts. The rearrangement links TRBV5-4 to TRBJ2-5; 11 bases line up with TRBD2. Germline values: CDR1 SGHNT, CDR2 YYREEE (reference sequence). There are 16 residues in the CDR3. The trim removed 2 bases at V and 1 base at J, leaving 4 bases unmatched. Here the CDR3 DNA reads TGTGCCAGCAGCTTCCCCCTAGCGGGGGGCCAAGAGACCCAGTACTTC. It yields the protein CASSFPLAGGQETQYF. The whole variable domain, filled in from reference TRBV5-4 and TRBJ2-5, reads ETGVTQSPTHLIKTRGQQVTLRCSSQSGHNTVSWYQQALGQGPQFIFQYYREEENGRGNFPPRFSGLQFPNYSSELNVNALELDDSALYLCASSFPLAGGQETQYFGPGTRLLVL.

This clone was seen only a few times. The J gene is TRBJ1-5, the V gene TRBV7-9; no reliable D call. CDR1 is SEHNR, CDR2 FQNEAQ, per germline (reference sequence). The CDR3 contains 14 residues. Between the trimmed V and J ends, which lost 3 bases and 6 bases, there was a span of 12 bases. The CDR3 coding sequence is TGTGCCAGCAGCTTGGAAGGGAGAGGTCAGCCCCAGCATTTT. Translating it yields CASSLEGRGQPQHF. Complete variable domain (other parts from reference TRBV7-9 and TRBJ1-5): DTGVSQNPRHKITKRGQNVTFRCDPISEHNRLYWYRQTLGQGPEFLTYFQNEAQLEKSRLLSDRFSAERPKGSFSTLEIQRTEQGDSAMYLCASSLEGRGQPQHFGDGTRLSIL.

This clone was observed a handful of times. This chain links TRBV25-1 with TRBJ1-1; D gene uncertain. CDR3 length equals 13 residues. In germline, CDR1 is MGHDK, CDR2 SYGVNS. Trimming removed 5 bases from V and 6 bases from J, with 13 bases in between. The CDR3 loop is CASSNSAGAEAFF. In nucleotides, the CDR3 is TGTGCCAGCAGTAACTCTGCCGGTGCTGAAGCTTTCTTT.

V is TRBV29-1 and J is TRBJ1-1; 11 bases match TRBD1. The germline CDR1 and CDR2 sequences are SQVTM and ANQGSEA. The ends lost 7 bases at V and 6 bases at J; junction bases unmatched: 1. The CDR3 length is 11 residues. The CDR3 DNA reads TGCAGCGGGGGACAGGGGGCTGAAGCTTTCTTT. Residues: CSGGQGAEAFF.

In its sample, this clone was seen a few times. J is TRBJ1-2 and V is TRBV6-5; TRBD1 might be the D (5 bases). Per germline, CDR1 MNHEY and CDR2 SVGAGI. The CDR3 length is 14 residues. V was clipped by 5 bases and J by 2 bases, with 12 bases between them. The CDR3 sequence: CASSKNRDNYGYTF. The CDR3 coding sequence is TGTGCCAGCAGTAAGAACCGGGACAACTATGGCTACACCTTC.

This clone showed up just a few times. V gene TRBV10-2 combines with J gene TRBJ2-5; D might be TRBD2 (6 bases). The ends were cut back, 5 bases at V and 7 bases at J, with 17 bases in the middle. The CDR3 has 14 amino acids. Germline V gene lookup returns CDR1 WSHSY and CDR2 SAAADI. The CDR3 is CASSPRGGGGTQYF. The DNA of the CDR3 is TGCGCCAGCAGTCCCCGCGGTGGGGGAGGGACCCAGTACTTC.

The chain carries TRBV5-1 and TRBJ2-3; D is perhaps TRBD1 (6 bases). V gave up 0 bases and J gave up 5 bases, with 19 bases separating them. The CDR3 is 17 amino acids. The germline CDR1 and CDR2 sequences are SGHRS and YFSETQ. The CDR3 DNA reads as TGCGCCAGCAGCTTGGCTAAGACAGGCGACGGGAAAGATACGCAGTATTTT. Translating it yields CASSLAKTGDGKDTQYF. Looking up the rest from reference TRBV5-1 and TRBJ2-3 gives the full variable domain: KAGVTQTPRYLIKTRGQQVTLSCSPISGHRSVSWYQQTPGQGLQFLFEYFSETQRNKGNFPGRFSGRQFSNSRSEMNVSTLELGDSALYLCASSLAKTGDGKDTQYFGPGTRLTVL.